The entry that follows covers one T cell receptor beta chain sequence. Its specificity is unknown. This sample is part of a study of T cells in Graves' hyperthyroidism and ophthalmopathy. Study in general: The blood sample was taken at first diagnosis, before treatment began.

This CDR3 has 16 residues. V lost 3 bases and J lost 4; bases outside the gene matches: 13. The germline V gene has CDR1 DFQATT and CDR2 SNEGSKA (reference sequence). TCR beta CDR3 sequences were amplified from RNA transcripts. The study used the HTBI primer set for a first-round RT-PCR of the TCR CDR3. TCRdb called the multiplex PCR reads again in MiXCR, with one record for every CDR3 protein. Here the sample spans 490,000 or so distinct CDR3 sequences, about 20% being singletons. Study-level points and caveats: In the blood, most expanded thyroid clonotypes above 0.001 appeared as well.

The chain combines TRBV20-1 with TRBJ1-2; TRBD1 aligns across 8 bases. The sample was blood. The sequence came from a woman aged 70-85 years with Graves' ophthalmopathy. In nucleotides, the CDR3 is TGCAGTGCTAGTTACTCGGACAGGGCGGACCTCTATGGCTACACCTTC. It codes for CSASYSDRADLYGYTF.